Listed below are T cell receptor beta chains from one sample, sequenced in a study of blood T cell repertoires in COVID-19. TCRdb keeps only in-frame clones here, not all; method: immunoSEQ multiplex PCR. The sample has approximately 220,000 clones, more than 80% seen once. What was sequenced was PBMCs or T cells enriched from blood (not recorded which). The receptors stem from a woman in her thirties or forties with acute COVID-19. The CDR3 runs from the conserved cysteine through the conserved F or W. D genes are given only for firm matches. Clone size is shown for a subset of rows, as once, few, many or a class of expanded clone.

CASSPGQGVADTQYF TGTGCCAGCAGTCCCGGACAGGGGGTTGCAGATACGCAGTATTTT TRBV27 - TRBJ2-3 TRBD1
CASSPGHISNQPQHF TGTGCCAGTAGTCCCGGACACATCAGCAATCAGCCCCAGCATTTT TRBV19 - TRBJ1-5 -
CASSPPRDNEQFF TGTGCCAGCTCACCACCGAGAGACAATGAGCAGTTCTTC TRBV18 - TRBJ2-1 -
CASSVGAGSEPQHF TGTGCCAGCAGCGTAGGCGCCGGGAGTGAGCCCCAGCATTTT TRBV9 - TRBJ1-5 -
CASRWGGPQLNTEAFF TGTGCCAGTAGATGGGGGGGCCCCCAATTGAACACTGAAGCTTTCTTT TRBV19 - TRBJ1-1 -
CASSVDVGTYSPLHF TGTGCCAGCAGCGTAGACGTCGGGACTTATTCACCCCTCCACTTT TRBV9 - TRBJ1-6 -
CASSLGVENEQFF TGTGCCAGCAGCTTGGGGGTGGAGAATGAGCAGTTCTTC TRBV5-5 - TRBJ2-1 -
CASTRGGLGETQYF TGTGCCAGTACCAGAGGGGGATTAGGGGAGACCCAGTACTTC TRBV19 - TRBJ2-5 -
CAEGRTDTQYF TGTGCGGAGGGCCGCACAGATACGCAGTATTTT TRBV7-2 few TRBJ2-3 -
CASSQEFGGMSGSSYEQYF TGCGCCAGCAGCCAAGAATTTGGGGGGATGTCGGGAAGCTCCTACGAGCAGTACTTC TRBV4-3 - TRBJ2-7 -
CASSLRGNEQFF TGTGCCAGCAGTCTAAGAGGGAATGAGCAGTTCTTC TRBV12-3/TRBV12-4 - TRBJ2-1 -
CASSVGTGNSPLHF TGTGCCAGCAGCGTTGGGACAGGGAATTCACCCCTCCACTTT TRBV9 - TRBJ1-6 TRBD1
CASSLLRGGLGNEQFF TGTGCCAGCAGCTTACTGCGGGGGGGCCTGGGTAATGAGCAGTTCTTC TRBV13 - TRBJ2-1 TRBD2
CASSFARGKGYGYTF TGCGCCAGCAGTTTTGCAAGGGGAAAAGGCTATGGCTACACCTTC TRBV5-1 - TRBJ1-2 -
CATGGNIGTNEKLFF TGTGCCACCGGGGGGAACATAGGAACTAATGAAAAACTGTTTTTT TRBV2 - TRBJ1-4 -
CSVGAGGETQYF TGCAGCGTTGGGGCGGGGGGAGAGACCCAGTACTTC TRBV29-1 - TRBJ2-5 TRBD2
CASSGDRGRLNQPQHF TGTGCCAGTAGTGGGGACAGGGGGCGACTTAATCAGCCCCAGCATTTT TRBV19 - TRBJ1-5 TRBD1
CASSSPPGQGNTEAFF TGTGCCAGCAGTTCCCCCCCGGGACAGGGGAACACTGAAGCTTTCTTT TRBV28 - TRBJ1-1 TRBD1
CASSIGIGGEMNTGELFF TGTGCCAGTAGTATAGGGATTGGAGGGGAGATGAACACCGGGGAGCTGTTTTTT TRBV19 - TRBJ2-2 -
CAWSKGLGGYTF TGTGCCTGGAGTAAGGGACTCGGCGGCTACACCTTC TRBV30 once TRBJ1-2 -
CASSVSDSGNTIYF TGTGCCAGCAGCGTATCAGACTCTGGAAACACCATATATTTT TRBV9 - TRBJ1-3 -
CASRPTGGSTEAFF TGTGCCAGCAGACCGACAGGGGGCAGTACTGAAGCTTTCTTT TRBV5-4 - TRBJ1-1 TRBD1
CASSLGTGGGEAFF TGTGCCAGCAGCTTAGGGACAGGGGGCGGTGAAGCTTTCTTT TRBV7-6 - TRBJ1-1 TRBD1
CASSFLNTEAFF TGTGCCAGCAGCTTTTTGAACACTGAAGCTTTCTTT TRBV2 - TRBJ1-1 -
CASRTGIPGELFF TGTGCCAGCAGGACAGGGATCCCCGGGGAGCTGTTTTTT TRBV7-9 - TRBJ2-2 TRBD1
CASSPSNTGAVGNTIYF TGTGCCAGCAGCCCGTCGAATACAGGGGCCGTTGGAAACACCATATATTTT TRBV3-1/TRBV3-2 - TRBJ1-3 TRBD1
CASSESDRVLSYGYTF TGTGCCAGCAGTGAATCCGACAGGGTCCTCTCCTATGGCTACACCTTC TRBV25-1 - TRBJ1-2 TRBD1
CASSPAGNINYGYTF TGTGCCAGCTCACCGGCGGGGAATATTAACTATGGCTACACCTTC TRBV18 once TRBJ1-2 -
CASSIRVNQPQHF TGTGCCAGTAGTATCAGGGTAAATCAGCCCCAGCATTTT TRBV19 many TRBJ1-5 -
CASSSDPRRENTIYF TGTGCCAGCAGCTCAGACCCCCGCAGGGAAAACACCATATATTTT TRBV7-8 - TRBJ1-3 -
CASSLGWTTNTEAFF TGTGCCAGCAGCTTAGGTTGGACAACGAACACTGAAGCTTTCTTT TRBV11-2 - TRBJ1-1 -
CASSGQGWNTEAFF TGTGCCAGCAGTGGTCAGGGATGGAACACTGAAGCTTTCTTT TRBV25-1 - TRBJ1-1 -
CASSLGTESYGYTF TGTGCCAGCAGCTTAGGGACAGAAAGCTATGGCTACACCTTC TRBV11-1 - TRBJ1-2 -
CASSLYDTEQYF TGTGCCAGCAGTCTTTACGACACCGAGCAGTACTTC TRBV12-3/TRBV12-4 - TRBJ2-7 -
CASSRGDYSNQPQHF TGTGCCAGCAGTCGCGGGGATTATAGCAATCAGCCCCAGCATTTT TRBV9 - TRBJ1-5 -
CASSLAGGAGVYPQHF TGTGCCAGCAGCTTAGCAGGGGGGGCGGGGGTTTACCCCCAGCATTTT TRBV7-2 once TRBJ1-5 -
CASSIEGSLPGANVLTF TGTGCCAGTAGTATCGAGGGCAGTCTACCCGGGGCCAACGTCCTGACTTTC TRBV19 - TRBJ2-6 -
CASSLGTGAAGGYGYTF TGTGCCAGCAGCCTTGGGACAGGGGCCGCAGGAGGCTATGGCTACACCTTC TRBV3-1/TRBV3-2 - TRBJ1-2 TRBD1
CANARDRGNGEQYF TGTGCCAACGCACGGGACAGGGGTAATGGAGAGCAGTACTTC TRBV2 few TRBJ2-7 TRBD1
CASSSTGYYNEKLFF TGTGCCAGCAGCTCTACAGGCTACTATAATGAAAAACTGTTTTTT TRBV7-2 few TRBJ1-4 -
CASSSLAGGPDTQYF TGTGCCAGCAGCTCACTAGCGGGAGGACCAGATACGCAGTATTTT TRBV6-5 - TRBJ2-3 TRBD2
CASGQGRATNEKLFF TGTGCCAGCGGGCAGGGGCGGGCAACTAATGAAAAACTGTTTTTT TRBV7-2 - TRBJ1-4 -